These 20 T cell receptor beta chains were all obtained from the same sample, sequenced in a study of CD4 T cells in relation to SARS-CoV-2 and coronaviruses. Method: immunoSEQ multiplex PCR; TCRdb's copy keeps in-frame clones and lacks some. This sample yields about 16,000 clones, of which roughly four fifths are seen a single time; under 50% belongs to the top ten. The unexposed donors gave CD4+ T cells in about 2010-2019, prior to COVID-19. The cells were cultured for under 13 days before CD4+ T cells were isolated. Their antigens are not known. The sequenced sample consisted of CD4+ T cells from PBMCs, cultured in vitro. These receptors all come from a human donor in good health.

The chain uses TRBV19 and TRBJ2-1; the match to TRBD2 covers 11 bases. Germline loops: CDR1 LNHDA, CDR2 SQIVND (reference sequence). CDR3 length: 15 residues. V was clipped by 6 bases and J by 3 bases; unmatched bases: 4. In DNA form, the CDR3 reads TGTGCCAGTAGACTAGCGGGAGCCAACTACAATGAGCAGTTCTTC. This sequence encodes CASRLAGANYNEQFF. The full variable domain, its missing parts supplied by reference TRBV19 and TRBJ2-1, is DGGITQSPKYLFRKEGQNVTLSCEQNLNHDAMYWYRQDPGQGLRLIYYSQIVNDFQKGDIAEGYSVSREKKESFPLTVTSAQKNPTAFYLCASRLAGANYNEQFFGPGTRLTVL.

The chain has TRBV9 and TRBJ2-1; a possible D gene is TRBD1 (7 bases). This CDR3 is 14 amino acids long. Trimming pared 4 bases from V and 4 bases from J, leaving 12 bases between. CDR1 is SGDLS, CDR2 YYNGEE, per germline. CDR3 DNA: TGTGCCAGCAGCCCGACAGGGACTTACAATGAGCAGTTCTTC. This sequence encodes CASSPTGTYNEQFF.

The rearrangement links TRBV19 to TRBJ1-4, with D unclear. The CDR3 has 14 residues. Deletions cut 10 bases from V and 3 bases from J, with 15 bases between. Germline V gives CDR1 LNHDA, CDR2 SQIVND (reference sequence). This chain's CDR3 is CATQLAGSNEKLFF. CDR3 nucleotide sequence: TGTGCCACCCAGCTCGCAGGTTCTAATGAAAAACTGTTTTTT.

J is TRBJ2-3 and V is TRBV24-1; D is unclear. Germline V gene data show CDR1 as KGHDR and CDR2 as SFDVKD. V dropped 4 bases and J dropped 3 bases, with 4 bases sitting between them. The CDR3 consists of 12 residues. In DNA, the CDR3 is TGTGCCACCAGTGAAGCAACAGATACGCAGTATTTT. Encoded protein: CATSEATDTQYF.

The J gene is TRBJ2-5, the V gene TRBV18; tentatively, D is TRBD1 (5 bases). The V gene's germline CDR1 is KGHSH and CDR2 LQKENI. V was clipped by 3 bases and J by 4 bases, with 12 bases between them. This CDR3 region has 14 residues. In nucleotides, the CDR3 is TGTGCCAGCTCACCCCAGGGTGTGCGAGAGACCCAGTACTTC. Residues: CASSPQGVRETQYF.

This clone came up a few times. The chain links TRBV3-1 (or the pseudogene TRBV3-2) to TRBJ1-2; tentative D call: TRBD1 (6 bases). There are 15 residues in the CDR3. CDR1 and CDR2 from the germline V gene are LGHDT and YNNKEL (reference sequence). The V end was cut by 3 bases, the J end by 4 bases, with 15 bases between. This chain's CDR3 is CASSHLDGGSYGYTF. CDR3 in DNA: TGTGCCAGCAGCCACCTAGACGGGGGCAGCTATGGCTACACCTTC.

The genes are TRBV11-2 and TRBJ2-1; D may match TRBD1 or TRBD2 (5 bases each). Germline CDR1 and CDR2: SGHAT and FQNNGV. V was clipped by 5 bases and J by 2 bases, with 13 bases between them. This CDR3 is 15 amino acids long. CDR3 nucleotides: TGTGCCAGCAGCAACGGGCAGGGAGCCTACAATGAGCAGTTCTTC. Translation: CASSNGQGAYNEQFF.

This chain joins TRBV5-1 and TRBJ2-7, with 7 positions matching TRBD1. V gave up 6 bases and J gave up 0 bases; unmatched junction bases: 6. The CDR3 consists of 14 residues. Germline V gene lookup returns CDR1 SGHRS and CDR2 YFSETQ. The CDR3 bases are TGCGCCAGCAACGACAGGGATCCCTCCTACGAGCAGTACTTC. It is translated as CASNDRDPSYEQYF.

V is TRBV11-2 and J is TRBJ2-1; 7 bases line up with TRBD2. The CDR3 runs 14 residues. The V segment lost 6 bases and the J segment 4 bases; nucleotides outside the gene matches: 6. Germline V lookup: CDR1 SGHAT, CDR2 FQNNGV. As DNA, the CDR3 is TGTGCCAGCAGGACGATGGGGGGGTACAATGAGCAGTTCTTC. It is translated as CASRTMGGYNEQFF.

The V call is TRBV2, the J call TRBJ2-5; D is perhaps TRBD1 (6 bases). The CDR3 consists of 13 residues. Germline assignment: CDR1 SNHLY and CDR2 FYNNEI. The V and J ends lost 4 bases and 7 bases respectively, with 13 bases between them. The DNA of the CDR3 is TGTGCCAGCAGTGGGGACAAGCTTGGGACCCAGTACTTC. This encodes CASSGDKLGTQYF.

The genes are TRBV10-1 and TRBJ2-3, with D perhaps matching TRBD1 (6 bases). There are 13 residues in the CDR3. Trimming took off 8 bases at V and 0 bases at J, with 9 bases between the two ends. CDR1 and CDR2 (germline): WNHNN, SYGVQD (reference sequence). The CDR3 nucleotides read TGCGCCAGCGGTACAGGGAGCACAGATACGCAGTATTTT. Its translation is CASGTGSTDTQYF.

The chain uses TRBV27 and TRBJ2-3, with 10 positions matching TRBD2. V lost 3 bases and J lost 2; bases outside the gene matches: 8. The germline CDR1 and CDR2 sequences are MNHEY and SMNVEV (reference sequence). The CDR3 is 17 amino acids. CDR3 amino acids: CASSLSAGGPNTDTQYF. CDR3 coding DNA: TGTGCCAGCAGTTTGTCAGCGGGAGGGCCGAACACAGATACGCAGTATTTT.

The chain employs TRBV6-5 and TRBJ1-2; no definite D call. Trimming took 6 bases from V and 4 from J, leaving 18 bases between them. The CDR3 length is 15 residues. The germline CDR1 and CDR2 sequences are MNHEY and SVGAGI. The CDR3 region has the DNA TGTGCCAGCAGCCAAGGAGGGTTTCGGGGCTATGGCTACACCTTC. This gives the protein CASSQGGFRGYGYTF.

The gene calls are TRBV5-4 and TRBJ2-7; no firm D call. The CDR3 spans 13 residues. The V gene lost 1 base and the J gene lost 4 bases, with 9 bases spanning the gap. Germline V lookup: CDR1 SGHNT, CDR2 YYREEE (reference sequence). CDR3 region: CASSLFGRYEQYF. CDR3 DNA sequence: TGTGCCAGCAGCTTGTTTGGTAGGTACGAGCAGTACTTC.

This sequence joins TRBV7-9 and TRBJ1-2, with 8 positions matching TRBD1. From germline, CDR1 is SEHNR and CDR2 FQNEAQ (reference sequence). The CDR3 consists of 14 residues. V gave up 4 bases and J gave up 3 bases; unmatched junction bases: 4. CDR3 DNA: TGTGCCAGCAGCTCCGGACAGGGAGACTATGGCTACACCTTC. It translates to CASSSGQGDYGYTF.

The chain is built from TRBV27 and TRBJ2-7, with 8 bases lining up with TRBD2. V shed 5 bases and J 5 bases; nucleotides not matched to a gene: 11. This CDR3 is 15 amino acids long. The V gene's germline CDR1 is MNHEY and CDR2 SMNVEV (reference sequence). CDR3 bases: TGTGCCAGCAGTCATCCGGGACTAGGGCCTAACGAGCAGTACTTC. As protein: CASSHPGLGPNEQYF.

The V gene is TRBV23-1, the J gene TRBJ2-3; unclear D gene. TRBV23-1 is noted as an ORF with a role that remains uncertain. V was pared by 0 bases and J by 8 bases, with 15 bases between. The CDR3 length is 15 residues. The CDR3 nucleotides read TGCGCCAGCAGTCAATCGGAAGGCGTCCCAGTTACGCAGTATTTT. It codes for CASSQSEGVPVTQYF.

V is TRBV11-2 and J is TRBJ2-7; TRBD1 matches at 11 bases. Losses at the gene ends were 4 bases for V and 3 bases for J; bases not matched to a gene: 2. The CDR3 has 14 amino acids. The germline CDR1 and CDR2 sequences are SGHAT and FQNNGV. CDR3 sequence: CASSSGTGGYEQYF. The DNA of the CDR3 is TGTGCCAGCAGCTCCGGGACAGGGGGCTACGAGCAGTACTTC.

The J gene is TRBJ1-1, the V gene TRBV2; D gene ambiguous. The V end lost 7 bases, the J end lost 0 bases, and 12 bases lay between the germline ends. Per the germline V gene, CDR1 is SNHLY and CDR2 is FYNNEI. The length of the CDR3 is 14 residues. The CDR3 nucleotides are TGTGCCAGCACCAATGGGATGATGAACACTGAAGCTTTCTTT. This sequence encodes CASTNGMMNTEAFF. The variable domain in full, with the rest retrieved from reference TRBV2 and TRBJ1-1, is EPEVTQTPSHQVTQMGQEVILRCVPISNHLYFYWYRQILGQKVEFLVSFYNNEISEKSEIFDDQFSVERPDGSNFTLKIRSTKLEDSAMYFCASTNGMMNTEAFFGQGTRLTVV.

The chain couples TRBV7-8 to TRBJ2-7, with D perhaps matching TRBD2 (5 bases). V lost 1 base, J lost 1 base, and 11 bases lay in between. This CDR3 region has 15 residues. Germline lookup yields CDR1 SGHVS and CDR2 FQNEAQ. DNA for the CDR3: TGTGCCAGCAGCTTAGGAGGGTCGACTTCCTACGAGCAGTACTTC. This gives the protein CASSLGGSTSYEQYF.